This entry features one T cell receptor beta chain sequence. The data were produced by immunoSEQ multiplex PCR, yet TCRdb's version contains in-frame clones alone and is incomplete. The table includes 100,000 to 150,000 clones, around nine tenths detected once. The source of the sample is a study of blood T cell repertoires in COVID-19. Between the trimmed V and J ends, which lost 4 bases and 2 bases, there was a span of 8 bases. The CDR3 extends over 12 amino acids. Germline CDR1 SQVTM, CDR2 ANQGSEA. The sequenced sample was peripheral blood. J is TRBJ2-5 and V is TRBV29-1; D not certain. This receptor was identified in a woman of 80 years or more with acute or convalescent COVID-19. This CDR3 reads CSVGGTQETQYF. The DNA for the CDR3 is TGCAGCGTTGGAGGAACACAAGAGACCCAGTACTTC.